One and the same sample provided the 6 T cell receptor beta chains below, sequenced in a study of cytotoxic CD8 clonotypes in ibrutinib-treated CLL. TCRdb's copy holds only in-frame clones and misses some; the assay was immunoSEQ multiplex PCR. This table holds approximately 70,000 clones, 80% found once. Sample: PBMCs, taken at disease progression, from a patient treated with ibrutinib. The receptors were sampled from a human donor with chronic lymphocytic leukemia.

This chain joins TRBV5-1 and TRBJ2-3; 7 bases are shared with TRBD2. The V gene end was trimmed by 5 bases and the J gene end by 8 bases; junction bases not matched to a gene: 8. Germline values: CDR1 SGHRS, CDR2 YFSETQ. This CDR3 comprises 13 residues. The CDR3 DNA reads as TGCGCCAGCAGGCGGGAGCAGGGAGGTACGCAGTATTTT. Translated, it gives CASRREQGGTQYF.

This clone was detected once. The chain is built from TRBV6-4 and TRBJ1-3; D may be TRBD1 (6 bases). In germline, CDR1 is MRHNA, CDR2 SNTAGT. CDR3 length: 14 amino acids. The ends were cut back, 2 bases at V and 2 bases at J, with 7 bases in the middle. In DNA form, the CDR3 reads TGTGCCAGCAGTGACGGGGGCCCTGGAAACACCATATATTTT. This translates into CASSDGGPGNTIYF.

DNA for the CDR3: TGTGCCAGTAGTATCGGGGCAGGGGGAAGCTCTGGGGCCAACGTCCTGACTTTC. Amino acids: CASSIGAGGSSGANVLTF. This chain links TRBV19 with TRBJ2-6; 7 nucleotides line up with TRBD1. Germline CDR1 is LNHDA and CDR2 is SQIVND (reference sequence). The CDR3 runs to 18 residues. After removal of 3 bases from V and 0 bases from J, the junction contained 8 bases not matched to a gene.

The chain employs TRBV7-2 and TRBJ1-2, with D perhaps TRBD1 (5 bases). V lost 5 bases to trimming and J lost 3 bases, with 13 bases between them. This CDR3 is built from 14 residues. The germline gives CDR1 SGHTA, CDR2 FQGNSA. The CDR3 is CASSRLDRYYGYTF. CDR3 coding DNA: TGTGCCAGCAGCCGACTAGACAGATACTATGGCTACACCTTC.

V is TRBV11-1 and J is TRBJ2-1, with 12 positions matching TRBD2. Germline loops: CDR1 SGHAT, CDR2 FQDESV (reference sequence). V gave up 6 bases and J gave up 1 base; unmatched junction bases: 4. The length of the CDR3 is 16 residues. CDR3: CASRRTSGISYNEQFF. The CDR3 coding sequence is TGTGCCAGCAGGCGGACTAGCGGGATTTCCTACAATGAGCAGTTCTTC.

This chain connects TRBV15 to TRBJ2-2, with D hard to call. Trimming cost V 2 bases and J 1 base, with 5 bases left between them. Germline CDR1 is LNHNV and CDR2 is YYDKDF (reference sequence). This CDR3 is 14 amino acids long. The CDR3 is CATSRPMNTGELFF. The CDR3 DNA sequence: TGTGCCACCAGCAGACCCATGAACACCGGGGAGCTGTTTTTT.